A selection of T cell receptor beta chains follows, all from one sample in a study of blood T cell repertoires in COVID-19. The method was immunoSEQ multiplex PCR; TCRdb's version includes in-frame clones alone and lacks a portion of them. The table has around 300,000 clones, 75% to 90% seen once. Sample: PBMCs or T cells enriched from blood (not recorded which). Receptors were obtained from a woman aged 18-29 years who had recovered from COVID-19. Both conserved end residues are part of each CDR3. D genes are given only for firm matches. Rows give clone size only sometimes, using once, few, many, or a class for an expanded clone.

cdr3_nt: TGTGCCACGTCGCCCCGGGGACAGGGCTTCTACAATGAGCAGTTCTTC
cdr3_aa: CATSPRGQGFYNEQFF
clone_size: -
v_call: TRBV19
j_call: TRBJ2-1
d_call: TRBD1

cdr3_nt: TGTGCCAGCAGTCTCGGGGGACAGGGGGCTGGAGGAATGAATGAAAAACTGTTTTTT
cdr3_aa: CASSLGGQGAGGMNEKLFF
clone_size: -
v_call: TRBV6-6
j_call: TRBJ1-4
d_call: TRBD1

cdr3_nt: TGTGCCAGTAAGGCAGGCACATACAATGAGCAGTTCTTC
cdr3_aa: CASKAGTYNEQFF
clone_size: -
v_call: TRBV19
j_call: TRBJ2-1
d_call: -

cdr3_nt: TGTGCCAGCAGTGAATCGACAGGGGTAATTCAGTACTTC
cdr3_aa: CASSESTGVIQYF
clone_size: -
v_call: TRBV6-1
j_call: TRBJ2-4
d_call: TRBD1

cdr3_nt: TGCAGCGTACTGGGTGATACAGGGATTATTTTTTTC
cdr3_aa: CSVLGDTGIIFF
clone_size: -
v_call: TRBV29-1
j_call: TRBJ2-7
d_call: -

cdr3_nt: TGTGCCAGCAGCCAAGAAGCCTCAACTAATGAAAAACTGTTTTTT
cdr3_aa: CASSQEASTNEKLFF
clone_size: -
v_call: TRBV3-1/TRBV3-2
j_call: TRBJ1-4
d_call: -

cdr3_nt: TGTGCCAGCAGCTTTAAATCCTCCGGGACAGAGTTGAACACTGAAGCTTTCTTT
cdr3_aa: CASSFKSSGTELNTEAFF
clone_size: -
v_call: TRBV7-9
j_call: TRBJ1-1
d_call: TRBD1

cdr3_nt: TGTGCCAGCAGTCCGGGACAGGGGAGTCAGCCCCAGCATTTT
cdr3_aa: CASSPGQGSQPQHF
clone_size: once
v_call: TRBV27
j_call: TRBJ1-5
d_call: TRBD1

cdr3_nt: TGTGCCAGCAGTCTAATACAGGGGAGGCCATTCACTGAAGCTTTCTTT
cdr3_aa: CASSLIQGRPFTEAFF
clone_size: -
v_call: TRBV27
j_call: TRBJ1-1
d_call: TRBD1

cdr3_nt: TGTGCCAGCAGCCAAGGGACCCAGGGGGCTGGTGGCTACACCTTC
cdr3_aa: CASSQGTQGAGGYTF
clone_size: -
v_call: TRBV3-1/TRBV3-2
j_call: TRBJ1-2
d_call: TRBD1

cdr3_nt: TGTGCCAGCAGCTTGGGGACAGGGACCTACGAGCAGTACTTC
cdr3_aa: CASSLGTGTYEQYF
clone_size: -
v_call: TRBV7-8
j_call: TRBJ2-7
d_call: TRBD1

cdr3_nt: TGTGCCATCAGTGAGGCAGCGGACAGGTCTGAAGCTTTCTTT
cdr3_aa: CAISEAADRSEAFF
clone_size: -
v_call: TRBV10-3
j_call: TRBJ1-1
d_call: TRBD1

cdr3_nt: TGTGCCAGTAGCGATCCCCCCGGGACAAGATCCGGGGAGCTGTTTTTT
cdr3_aa: CASSDPPGTRSGELFF
clone_size: -
v_call: TRBV19
j_call: TRBJ2-2
d_call: -

cdr3_nt: TGTGCCAGCAGCCGGGACACGGGCACAGATACGCAGTATTTT
cdr3_aa: CASSRDTGTDTQYF
clone_size: -
v_call: TRBV6-5
j_call: TRBJ2-3
d_call: -

cdr3_nt: TGTGCCAGCGGGCTTCGCGATCTACCCTACAATGAGCAGTTCTTC
cdr3_aa: CASGLRDLPYNEQFF
clone_size: -
v_call: TRBV7-2
j_call: TRBJ2-1
d_call: -

cdr3_nt: TGTGCCAGCAGCAGAGGACAGGGGCAGAACTATGGCTACACCTTC
cdr3_aa: CASSRGQGQNYGYTF
clone_size: -
v_call: TRBV7-9
j_call: TRBJ1-2
d_call: TRBD1

cdr3_nt: TGTGCCAGCAGCTCCCCCCCTAGGGACAGGGGACAGCCCCAGCATTTT
cdr3_aa: CASSSPPRDRGQPQHF
clone_size: -
v_call: TRBV7-8
j_call: TRBJ1-5
d_call: TRBD1

cdr3_nt: TGCGCCAGCAGCTTGGACGGCCAGGATACTGAAGCTTTCTTT
cdr3_aa: CASSLDGQDTEAFF
clone_size: -
v_call: TRBV5-1
j_call: TRBJ1-1
d_call: -

cdr3_nt: TGTGCCAGCAGTCCCCAGGGTCAGCCCCAGCATTTT
cdr3_aa: CASSPQGQPQHF
clone_size: -
v_call: TRBV27
j_call: TRBJ1-5
d_call: -

cdr3_nt: TGCGCCAGCAGCCAAGTTGCGGGAGCTAACTATGGCTACACCTTC
cdr3_aa: CASSQVAGANYGYTF
clone_size: once
v_call: TRBV4-1
j_call: TRBJ1-2
d_call: -

cdr3_nt: TGTGCCAGTAGGGGCCAGCGGGGGGGAGCTACGCAGTATTTT
cdr3_aa: CASRGQRGGATQYF
clone_size: once
v_call: TRBV19
j_call: TRBJ2-3
d_call: TRBD2

cdr3_nt: TGTGCCAGCAGTCCGACACTGATCGGTTACGAAAAACTGTTTTTT
cdr3_aa: CASSPTLIGYEKLFF
clone_size: -
v_call: TRBV27
j_call: TRBJ1-4
d_call: -

cdr3_nt: TGTGCCAGCAGTCTGGACAGGGGAAAAGGCTACACCTTC
cdr3_aa: CASSLDRGKGYTF
clone_size: -
v_call: TRBV6-5
j_call: TRBJ1-2
d_call: TRBD1